This TCR beta chain was identified during a study of shared clonotypes between healthy human individuals (dated by TCRdb to the early 2020s). For the wider study: Three men and two women, aged 18 to 49 years, made up the cohort. Between about 0.94 and 8.9 billion PBMCs per donor were obtained by leukapheresis. To increase sequencing depth and limit assay-specific biases, TCR repertoire library preparation and sequencing were carried out by different laboratories using diverse techniques. To estimate repertoire size and how much clonotypes are shared between individuals, the study performed deep sequencing of blood TCR repertoires from roughly five healthy adults. The full study reports these points: The genetic and exposure-history diversity represented was limited by the small number of donors. Sampling was restricted to blood, and TCR repertoires in tissues likely differ from the TCR repertoires found in blood. Pairwise subsampling led to the expectation that sequencing depth would affect the degree of clonotype sharing among donors.

Using the deep immunoSEQ assay, TCR CDR3 regions were amplified from genomic DNA by multiplex PCR. For each cell subset, the extracted genomic DNA was distributed evenly across all wells of several immunoSEQ 96-well plates, and each plate served as one replicate. For unsorted PBMC, around 310 ng of genomic DNA, equivalent to approximately 30,000 T cell genomes, went into each replicate PCR. Ten immunoSEQ deep assay plates were used to sequence the unsorted PBMC genomic DNA. Purified libraries were measured with a Qubit 3.0 fluorometer, size-checked on a Bioanalyzer 2100, and measured again with the KAPA Library Quantification kit. Every immunoSEQ 96-well plate was sequenced on a separate single-read 150-cycle Illumina NextSeq 550 flow cell. The original methods were these. Because the immunoSEQ output held only junctional sequences and lacked quality scores, the filtering could not match the filtering applied to full-length reads. To assign V/J genes and CDR3, sequences were annotated against IMGT germline references using PyIR, a Python wrapper for IgBLAST v1.9. Reads were removed for weak V/J assignments (E-value above 1e-6), missing CDR3, stop codons, out-of-frame junctions, or ambiguous translated residues. V3J clonotypes were defined by identical inferred V gene, J gene, and CDR3 amino acid sequence. Percentage overlap between repertoires was computed as shared unique clonotypes divided by the size of the smaller repertoire. Three approaches were used to assess repertoire richness: RTK rarefaction, the Chao1 estimator, and Recon v2.1 estimates of unobserved clonotypes. The table was pulled from immuneACCESS by TCRdb, which kept in-frame rearrangements only. Such tables lose some clones; where checked, under half of the loss comes from unresolved V genes, and the rest has no known cause. The DNA was the basis for D and trimming; V, J and clone size are from that table. The sample table records around 440,000 clones; more than 70% of these occur just once. The ten top clones hold about 12% of the sample.

From the cysteine up to the phenylalanine, the CDR3 has a length of 13 residues. Only CDR3 DNA is held: 39 bases, read in frame from base 1. The V end loses 8 bases and the J end loses 4 bases, and a stretch of 15 bases separates them. The germline V gene (reference sequence) gives CDR1 as GTSNPN and CDR2 as SVGIG. Donors were healthy HIV-negative adults with no recently reported acute infections or vaccinations. All donors were Caucasian adults living in Nashville, Tennessee, USA. For unsorted samples, around 90 million PBMCs were counted, and genomic DNA was extracted using the QIAamp DNA Blood Mini kit. Blood was collected by leukapheresis, and PBMCs were isolated by Ficoll-Histopaque density gradient centrifugation and then cryopreserved in liquid nitrogen vapor phase. As to this clone: Its antigen is unknown. No quality values exist for individual bases; no much larger clone is one base distant.

The source material was PBMCs. The receptor chain draws on TRBV30 and TRBJ1-5; TRBD1 could be the D gene, as 6 bases match. This TCR came from a woman aged 40 to 50 in good health. Some clones in this sample may be carry-over from other donors' samples. The CDR3 sequence is CAGGDTNNQPQHF. The DNA is TGTGCCGGAGGGGACACAAATAATCAGCCCCAGCATTTT.